These T cell receptor beta chains were read from a single sample in a study of blood T cell repertoires in COVID-19. Produced via immunoSEQ multiplex PCR; TCRdb's table is partial and in-frame only. Counted here are some 260,000 clones, 88% occurring once; the ten biggest clones make up around 0.7%. Sequenced material: peripheral blood. The receptors shown here come from a human donor in a cohort sampled during active COVID-19. CDR3s include the opening cysteine and the closing phenylalanine or tryptophan. The D gene is left open where the match is weak. Rows give clone size only sometimes, using once, few, many, or a class for an expanded clone.

J: TRBJ2-7
D: TRBD2
V: TRBV7-8
size: once
CDR3: CASSSTGLAGSSYEQYF
DNA: TGTGCCAGCAGCAGTACCGGTCTAGCGGGAAGCTCCTACGAGCAGTACTTC

J: TRBJ2-5
D: TRBD1
V: TRBV7-6
size: NA
CDR3: CASSLDRGVGETQYF
DNA: TGTGCCAGCAGCTTAGACAGGGGGGTGGGGGAGACCCAGTACTTC

J: TRBJ2-1
D: NA
V: TRBV5-1
size: NA
CDR3: CASSLARAINEQFF
DNA: TGCGCCAGCAGCTTGGCCAGGGCCATCAATGAGCAGTTCTTC

J: TRBJ1-4
D: TRBD1
V: TRBV30
size: once
CDR3: CAWSVGTGGVKLFF
DNA: TGTGCCTGGAGTGTAGGGACAGGGGGCGTAAAACTGTTTTTT

J: TRBJ2-7
D: TRBD2
V: TRBV6-2/TRBV6-3
size: NA
CDR3: CASSFGAGARAYEQYF
DNA: TGTGCCAGCAGCTTTGGAGCGGGAGCCCGAGCCTACGAGCAGTACTTC

J: TRBJ1-5
D: NA
V: TRBV7-8
size: NA
CDR3: CASSLDPGVDQPQHF
DNA: TGTGCCAGCAGCTTAGACCCCGGGGTAGATCAGCCCCAGCATTTT

J: TRBJ1-5
D: NA
V: TRBV10-3
size: NA
CDR3: CAISSGGNQPQHF
DNA: TGTGCCATCAGTTCAGGGGGCAATCAGCCCCAGCATTTT

J: TRBJ1-2
D: TRBD1
V: TRBV27
size: once
CDR3: CASSLSGQWNYGYTF
DNA: TGTGCCAGCAGTTTATCGGGACAGTGGAACTATGGCTACACCTTC

J: TRBJ2-7
D: TRBD2
V: TRBV7-6
size: once
CDR3: CASSALLAAPYEQYF
DNA: TGTGCCAGCAGCGCCCTACTAGCGGCCCCCTACGAGCAGTACTTC

J: TRBJ1-1
D: NA
V: TRBV10-3
size: once
CDR3: CAISESNGDMNTEAFF
DNA: TGTGCCATCAGTGAGTCGAACGGGGACATGAACACTGAAGCTTTCTTT

J: TRBJ2-2
D: NA
V: TRBV6-6
size: NA
CDR3: CASSTRETGELFF
DNA: TGTGCCAGCAGTACCCGGGAAACCGGGGAGCTGTTTTTT

J: TRBJ2-7
D: NA
V: TRBV6-5
size: NA
CDR3: CASSYNRESEQYF
DNA: TGTGCCAGCAGTTACAACAGGGAGAGCGAGCAGTACTTC

J: TRBJ1-1
D: NA
V: TRBV19
size: NA
CDR3: CASEERGSTEAFF
DNA: TGTGCCAGCGAAGAGAGGGGGAGTACTGAAGCTTTCTTT

J: TRBJ2-7
D: TRBD2
V: TRBV5-1
size: NA
CDR3: CASSFRAGNEQYF
DNA: TGCGCCAGCAGCTTTAGAGCGGGAAACGAGCAGTACTTC

J: TRBJ2-3
D: NA
V: TRBV12-3/TRBV12-4
size: NA
CDR3: CASNKRGTDTQYF
DNA: TGTGCCAGCAACAAAAGGGGGACAGATACGCAGTATTTT

J: TRBJ2-6
D: NA
V: TRBV5-1
size: few
CDR3: CASSLPGGSGANVLTF
DNA: TGCGCCAGCAGCTTGCCTGGCGGCTCTGGGGCCAACGTCCTGACTTTC

J: TRBJ1-2
D: NA
V: TRBV10-3
size: once
CDR3: CAMRGQGTYGYTF
DNA: TGTGCCATGAGGGGTCAGGGGACCTATGGCTACACCTTC

J: TRBJ1-3
D: TRBD1
V: TRBV9
size: NA
CDR3: CASSVATTGIFGNTIYF
DNA: TGTGCCAGCAGCGTAGCTACGACAGGGATTTTCGGAAACACCATATATTTT

J: TRBJ2-3
D: NA
V: TRBV7-2
size: few
CDR3: CASSLDRGNTDTQYF
DNA: TGTGCCAGCAGCTTGGATCGGGGGAACACAGATACGCAGTATTTT

J: TRBJ2-2
D: NA
V: TRBV19
size: NA
CDR3: CASMLAAGELFF
DNA: TGTGCCAGTATGTTGGCCGCCGGGGAGCTGTTTTTT